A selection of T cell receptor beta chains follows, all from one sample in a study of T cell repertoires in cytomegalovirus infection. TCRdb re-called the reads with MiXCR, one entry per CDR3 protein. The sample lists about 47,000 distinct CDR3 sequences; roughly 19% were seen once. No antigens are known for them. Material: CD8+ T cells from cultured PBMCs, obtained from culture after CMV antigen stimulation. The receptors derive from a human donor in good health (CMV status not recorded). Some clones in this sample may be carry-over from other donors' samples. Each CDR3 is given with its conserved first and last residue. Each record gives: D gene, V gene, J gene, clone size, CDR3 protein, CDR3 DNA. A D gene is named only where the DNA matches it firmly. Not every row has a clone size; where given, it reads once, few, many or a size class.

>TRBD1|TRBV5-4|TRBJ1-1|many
CASSLGAMGTGVNTEAFF
TGTGCCAGCAGCTTGGGAGCCATGGGGACAGGGGTGAACACTGAAGCTTTCTTT
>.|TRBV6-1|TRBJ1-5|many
CASSDWTLGTVPVQPQHF
TGTGCCAGCAGTGACTGGACCCTCGGGACTGTCCCGGTCCAGCCCCAGCATTTT
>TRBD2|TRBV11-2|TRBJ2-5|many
CASSFGTSGIVTQYF
TGTGCCAGCAGCTTCGGGACTAGCGGGATTGTGACCCAGTACTTC
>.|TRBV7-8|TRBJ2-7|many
CASSSDSSYEQYF
TGTGCCAGCAGCTCGGACAGCTCCTACGAGCAGTACTTC
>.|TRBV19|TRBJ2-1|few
CASKGYNEQFF
TGTGCCAGTAAGGGATACAATGAGCAGTTCTTC
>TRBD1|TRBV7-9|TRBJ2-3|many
CASSFGTGSTRTDTQYF
TGTGCCAGCAGCTTCGGGACAGGGAGTACTCGGACAGATACGCAGTATTTT
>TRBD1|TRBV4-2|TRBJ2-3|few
CASSQNPTGGTDTQYF
TGTGCCAGCAGCCAAAACCCGACAGGGGGCACAGATACGCAGTATTTT
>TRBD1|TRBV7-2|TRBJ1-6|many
CASSHRDRGGTSPLHF
TGTGCCAGCAGCCACCGGGACAGGGGTGGGACCTCACCCCTCCACTTT
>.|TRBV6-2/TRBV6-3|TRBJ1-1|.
CASSYGRTLNTEAFF
TGTGCCAGCAGTTACGGCCGGACTCTTAACACTGAAGCTTTCTTT
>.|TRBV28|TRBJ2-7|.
CATRGDSSYEQYF
TGTGCCACCCGGGGGGACAGCAGCTACGAGCAGTACTTC
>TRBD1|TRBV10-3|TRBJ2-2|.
CAIDRENTGELFF
TGTGCCATCGACAGGGAAAACACCGGGGAGCTGTTTTTT
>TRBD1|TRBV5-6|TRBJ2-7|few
CASSLGGGMSYEQYF
TGTGCCAGCAGCTTGGGAGGGGGCATGTCCTACGAGCAGTACTTC
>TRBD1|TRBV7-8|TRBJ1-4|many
CASSLDRVKENEKLFF
TGTGCCAGCAGCCTGGACAGGGTGAAGGAGAATGAAAAACTGTTTTTT
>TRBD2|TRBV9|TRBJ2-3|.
CASSTGGGGTDTQYF
TGTGCCAGCAGCACCGGGGGGGGCGGCACAGATACGCAGTATTTT
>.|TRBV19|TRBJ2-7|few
CASTDSYEQYF
TGTGCCAGTACAGACTCCTACGAGCAGTACTTC
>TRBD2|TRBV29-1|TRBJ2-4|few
CSVGREGVKNIQYF
TGCAGCGTTGGGCGGGAGGGAGTCAAAAACATTCAGTACTTC
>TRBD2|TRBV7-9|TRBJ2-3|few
CASSALAGRTDTQYF
TGTGCCAGCAGCGCTTTAGCGGGACGCACAGATACGCAGTATTTT
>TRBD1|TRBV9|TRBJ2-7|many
CASSPRQGSYEQYF
TGTGCCAGCAGCCCACGACAGGGATCCTACGAGCAGTACTTC
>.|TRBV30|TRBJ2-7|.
CAWSVRGLTHEQYF
TGTGCCTGGAGTGTACGAGGGCTTACCCACGAGCAGTACTTC
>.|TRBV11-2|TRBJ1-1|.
CASSFGGTEAFF
TGTGCCAGCAGCTTCGGGGGCACTGAAGCTTTCTTT
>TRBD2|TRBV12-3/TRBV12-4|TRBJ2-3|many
CASSRAGTSGRRATQYF
TGTGCCAGCAGTAGAGCCGGGACTAGCGGGCGCAGGGCTACGCAGTATTTT
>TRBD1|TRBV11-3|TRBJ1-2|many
CASSDSSAGQVHGYTF
TGTGCCAGCAGCGATAGTTCCGCCGGACAGGTGCATGGCTACACCTTC
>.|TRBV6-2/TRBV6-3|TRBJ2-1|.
CASSYLRDGDNEQFF
TGTGCCAGCAGTTATCTCCGGGACGGAGACAATGAGCAGTTCTTC
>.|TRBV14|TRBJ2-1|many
CASSQDTWDPRNNEQFF
TGTGCCAGCAGCCAAGACACCTGGGACCCCCGAAACAATGAGCAGTTCTTC
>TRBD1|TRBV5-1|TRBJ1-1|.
CASSSNRDSNTEAFF
TGCGCCAGCAGCTCAAACCGGGACAGCAACACTGAAGCTTTCTTT
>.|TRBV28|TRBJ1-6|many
CASSLFPGTGQNSYNSPLHF
TGTGCCAGCAGTTTATTCCCGGGTACAGGTCAGAACTCCTATAATTCACCCCTCCACTTT
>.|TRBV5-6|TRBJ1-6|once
CASSPDSSSYNSPLHF
TGTGCCAGCAGCCCGGACTCGAGCTCCTATAATTCACCCCTCCACTTT
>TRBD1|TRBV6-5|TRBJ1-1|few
CASSHTGDGTEAFF
TGTGCCAGCAGTCATACAGGGGATGGGACTGAAGCTTTCTTT
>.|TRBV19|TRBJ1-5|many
CASSMFLDGNQPQHF
TGTGCCAGTAGTATGTTTTTGGACGGTAATCAGCCCCAGCATTTT
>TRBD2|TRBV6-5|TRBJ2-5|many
CASSYGGGASETQYF
TGTGCCAGCAGTTACGGCGGGGGGGCGTCAGAGACCCAGTACTTC
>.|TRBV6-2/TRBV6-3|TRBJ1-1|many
CASSFPVAGSNTEAFF
TGTGCCAGCAGTTTCCCCGTAGCAGGCTCGAACACTGAAGCTTTCTTT
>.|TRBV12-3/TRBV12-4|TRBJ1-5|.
CASTEGGGQPQHF
TGTGCCAGCACCGAAGGGGGAGGTCAGCCCCAGCATTTT
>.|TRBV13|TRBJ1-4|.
CASSLSGGAGEKLFF
TGTGCCAGCAGCTTATCGGGGGGCGCAGGAGAAAAACTGTTTTTT
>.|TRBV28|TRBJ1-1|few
CASRSNREATEAFF
TGTGCCAGCAGATCGAACCGGGAGGCGACTGAAGCTTTCTTT
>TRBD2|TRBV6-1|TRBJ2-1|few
CASSDWRELVNEQFF
TGTGCCAGCAGTGATTGGCGGGAGTTGGTTAATGAGCAGTTCTTC
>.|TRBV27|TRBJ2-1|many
CASSLSGTKHNEQFF
TGTGCCAGCAGTTTATCGGGGACCAAACATAATGAGCAGTTCTTC
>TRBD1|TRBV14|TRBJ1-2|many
CASSTDGTVYGYTF
TGTGCCAGCAGCACAGACGGGACAGTCTATGGCTACACCTTC
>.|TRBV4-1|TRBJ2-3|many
CASSQEIPPRTDTQYF
TGCGCCAGCAGCCAAGAGATCCCCCCGAGGACAGATACGCAGTATTTT
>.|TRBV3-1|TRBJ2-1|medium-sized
CASSQAYNEQFF
TGTGCCAGCAGCCAAGCCTACAATGAGCAGTTCTTC
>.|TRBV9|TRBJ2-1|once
CASSVPRDDPPGDEQFF
TGTGCCAGCAGCGTACCGCGGGACGACCCTCCGGGGGATGAGCAGTTCTTC
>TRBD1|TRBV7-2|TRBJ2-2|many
CASSDRVGTGELFF
TGTGCCAGCAGCGACAGGGTCGGCACCGGGGAGCTGTTTTTT
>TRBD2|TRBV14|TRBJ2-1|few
CASSLRLAGNNEQFF
TGTGCCAGCAGCCTCCGACTAGCGGGAAACAATGAGCAGTTCTTC
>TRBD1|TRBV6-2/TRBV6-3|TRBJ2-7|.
CASSSTYRGRYEEYF
TGTGCCAGCAGTTCAACTTACAGGGGTCGGTACGAGGAGTACTTC
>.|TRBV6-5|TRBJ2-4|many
CASSQGGKGKNIQYF
TGTGCCAGCAGCCAGGGGGGCAAGGGCAAAAACATTCAGTACTTC
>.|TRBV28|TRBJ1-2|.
CASRNRGNYGYTF
TGTGCCAGCAGGAATAGGGGTAACTATGGCTACACCTTC
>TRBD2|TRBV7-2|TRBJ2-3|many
CASSFRLSGRVDTQYF
TGTGCCAGCAGCTTCAGGCTTAGCGGGAGGGTAGATACGCAGTATTTT
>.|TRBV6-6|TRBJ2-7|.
CASSYPRENEQYF
TGTGCCAGCAGTTACCCCAGGGAGAACGAGCAGTACTTC
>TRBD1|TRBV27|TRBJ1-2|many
CASSGTGTGNYGYTF
TGTGCCAGCAGTGGAACCGGGACAGGGAACTATGGCTACACCTTC
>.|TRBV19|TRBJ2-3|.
CASTENTLGGTQYF
TGTGCCAGTACAGAGAACACACTAGGAGGTACGCAGTATTTT
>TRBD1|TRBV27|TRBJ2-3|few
CASRAGTGGAWTDTQYF
TGTGCCAGCAGAGCCGGGACAGGGGGCGCTTGGACAGATACGCAGTATTTT
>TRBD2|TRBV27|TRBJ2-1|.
CASINGGGGSYNEQFF
TGTGCCAGCATCAATGGGGGGGGTGGCTCCTACAATGAGCAGTTCTTC
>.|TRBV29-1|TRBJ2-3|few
CSVEDGSGDTQYF
TGCAGCGTTGAAGATGGTAGTGGAGATACGCAGTATTTT
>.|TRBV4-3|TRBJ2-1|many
CASSQVLGGEQFF
TGCGCCAGCAGCCAAGTCCTTGGAGGGGAGCAGTTCTTC
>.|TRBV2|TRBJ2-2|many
CASNKDTGELFF
TGTGCCAGCAACAAGGACACCGGGGAGCTGTTTTTT
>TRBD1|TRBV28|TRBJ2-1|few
CASSFTLPRDRAYNEQFF
TGTGCCAGCAGTTTTACCTTGCCCCGGGACAGGGCGTACAATGAGCAGTTCTTC
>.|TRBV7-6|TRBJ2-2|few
CASSRDLHPGELFF
TGTGCCAGCAGCCGTGACCTTCATCCCGGGGAGCTGTTTTTT
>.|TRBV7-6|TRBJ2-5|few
CASSRGQYQETQYF
TGTGCCAGCAGCCGAGGACAATACCAAGAGACCCAGTACTTC